This TCR beta chain was observed in a study of PD-L1 blockade in urothelial cancer (dated by TCRdb to about 2017). About the full investigation: Every patient began therapy at some point between 2014 and 2015 and was given atezolizumab 1,200 mg intravenously every 3 weeks. Blood samples were analyzed at two time points: 3 weeks after treatment start (second dose) and 6 weeks after treatment start. An ECOG performance status of 0 or 1 was recorded for the patients, and 0 to 3 prior chemotherapy regimens had been received by the patients. In the same patients who had TCR sequencing, pretreatment tumors also underwent whole exome sequencing and RNA sequencing. Blood samples yielded a median of about 150,000 T cells and roughly 83,000 unique TCRs, with median clonality about 0.08. Somatic, immune and clinical correlates of response to PD-L1 blockade with atezolizumab in urothelial cancer were the focus of an exploratory multi-omic analysis. Pretreatment blood TCR-seq was available for about 27 patients, at least one posttreatment blood collection was obtained for some 24 patients, and tumor TCR-seq was available for some 24 patients. Under ten patients reached durable clinical benefit, while about 19 patients did not. Pretreatment tumor samples and matched peripheral blood, collected serially before and after atezolizumab treatment, underwent TCR sequencing. Progression-free survival longer than 6 months counted as durable clinical benefit, and TCR features were additionally tested against both progression-free and overall survival. About 90% of the 29 patients were males with bladder-origin urothelial cancer, and about 65% of the roughly 30 reported a prior smoking history.

The CDR3 spans 16 residues, from the cysteine through the phenylalanine. The entry retains the CDR3 DNA only, 48 bases that are in frame from base 1. According to the germline V gene, CDR1 reads KGHSH and CDR2 reads LQKENI. The trim is 4 bases for V and 4 bases for J, with a gap of 17 bases between the germline ends. Results and caveats for the whole study, not just this receptor: Improved progression-free and overall survival was found to be associated with pretreatment peripheral blood TCR clonality below the median. Because of the small sample size (n ≈ 30) and the many exploratory analyses performed, the results are intended to be regarded as hypothesis-generating. Greater expansion of tumor-associated TCR clones in peripheral blood 3 weeks after the start of treatment was observed in patients with durable benefit (n of about 20, p = 0.022).

This sample's time point label indicates: peripheral blood 6 weeks after treatment start. The cohort included about 30 patients with locally advanced or metastatic urothelial carcinoma who were treated at Memorial Sloan Kettering on a trial protocol. Peripheral blood mononuclear cells were collected pretreatment and during treatment, at between 1 and 8 total time points per patient. The Qiagen DNeasy Blood extraction kit was used to purify genomic DNA from total PBMCs and from tumor samples. PBMCs were collected pretreatment and during treatment, and were isolated and stored as previously described. As to this clone: The antigen this receptor binds is unknown. No qualities accompany the bases; no much larger clone lies one base away.

Synthetic TCR analog templates were spiked into each PCR so that absolute template abundance could be estimated from read counts. The immunoSEQ assay used bias-controlled V and J gene primers to amplify TCRbeta CDR3 regions from genomic DNA. Rearranged TCRbeta segments were sequenced at approximately 20X coverage. As for how the authors treated the data: Sequencing errors were corrected by clustering and CDR3s were annotated against IMGT to assign V, D and J genes. Downstream analyses used only productive TCRbeta rearrangements and left out out-of-frame or stop-codon sequences. Clonality was calculated as one minus the Shannon entropy normalized by the log of the number of unique productive sequences. Clones differing between time points or between blood and tumor were identified using Fisher's exact test with Benjamini-Hochberg correction, with an adjusted p below 0.01 applied as the threshold. The table comes from immuneACCESS by way of TCRdb, which keeps in-frame sequences with V and J called. Part of the clones is missing from these tables; in studies checked, under half for an unresolved V gene and the rest for unknown reasons. V, J and clone size reflect that table, while D and trimming were determined from the DNA. For this sample there are some 31,000 clones; about 85% appear just once. The top ten hold 2.5% to 3.5% of the sample.

Recombination joined TRBV18 with TRBJ1-3; no D gene call is confident. Here the sequenced sample was PBMCs, taken around atezolizumab (anti-PD-L1) treatment. The sequence was collected from an older man with urothelial cancer. The CDR3 protein: CASSLLAPAAGNTIYF. The sequence in DNA is TGTGCCAGCTCACTGTTAGCCCCGGCGGCAGGAAACACCATATATTTT.